This entry is about one TCR beta chain. This record comes from a study of OX40 agonist ivuxolimab in advanced cancers. Only in-frame clones appear in the TCRdb table, and some are missing; sequencing was by immunoSEQ multiplex PCR. The sample lists around 67,000 clones; about 85% were seen once. CDR3 length: 15 amino acids. V lost 5 bases and J 0 bases, leaving 11 bases between the germline ends. Germline lookup yields CDR1 MDHEN and CDR2 SYDVKM. The receptor was isolated from an adult with an advanced solid tumor such as melanoma, head and neck, liver or kidney cancer. The V call is TRBV28, the J call TRBJ2-1; D may be TRBD2 (6 bases). This material consisted of CD4+ or CD8+ T cells sorted from blood, taken in a trial of the OX40 agonist ivuxolimab. CDR3 nucleotide sequence: TGTGCCAGCAGTCCGGCGGGAAGCTCCTACAATGAGCAGTTCTTC. This codes for CASSPAGSSYNEQFF.